Reported below is one T cell receptor (beta chain). This clonotype was seen a few times. The specificity of this receptor is unknown. It has no much larger one-base neighbor in the sample; base qualities were not kept. PBMCs were isolated by Ficoll-Paque density gradient centrifugation. This record comes from a study of T-cell memory formation after mild COVID-19 (dated by TCRdb to about 2021). In the study overall: TCR sequence clusters from the two donors were found to be largely donor specific. Longitudinal TCRalpha and TCRbeta repertoire sequencing tracked T-cell clones expanding and contracting after mild COVID-19 in a couple of donors. Two young, previously healthy adult volunteers made up the cohort, one male and one female.

Results and caveats for the whole study, not just this receptor: Only two mild cases were covered by the study, and larger cohorts that include severe cases with pre-infection samples were considered necessary. Contracting CD4+ clones were found mainly in CM and EM memory subsets, while CD8+ clones were enriched in EMRA. Whether the second-wave clones peaking on day 37 were SARS-CoV-2 specific was not confirmed. Some responding clones were found in pre-infection memory, which suggests that pre-existing cross-reactive memory T cells took part in the SARS-CoV-2 response. From day 15 to 85, contracting clones showed balanced CD4/CD8 phenotypes, whereas a second wave of clones that expanded from day 15 to 37 leaned towards CD4+.

TCRdb shows the sequencer as Illumina NovaSeq 6000. TCRalpha and TCRbeta cDNA libraries were built by 5'RACE with constant-segment primers, adding sample barcodes and unique molecular identifiers. Trizol reagent was used to extract RNA from every sample. Amplification of the libraries took two PCR steps, and the second step added a second sample barcode plus Illumina TruSeq adapters. Sequencing of libraries was performed on an Illumina NovaSeq with 2 x 150 bp paired-end reads. Per the original workflow: With migec v1.2.7, reads were demultiplexed and then collapsed into UMI-guided consensus sequences. Using mixcr v2.1.11, UMI consensuses were aligned to TRA and TRB V and J templates and then assembled into clonotypes. A clonotype was counted as expanded or contracted only when both edgeR and NoisET called the clonotype significant, with the noise models trained on biological replicates. For edgeR calls, a false discovery rate-adjusted p below 0.01 and a log2 fold-change threshold of 1 were applied. As an exploratory analysis of dynamics, PCA with hierarchical clustering was applied to max-normalized trajectories of the 1000 most abundant clonotypes. Separately sequenced CD4+ and CD8+ repertoires were used to assign a CD4 or CD8 phenotype to each responding clone. TCRdb cleaned the public reads at Q25 with fastp, built clones with MiXCR and kept in-frame beta chains. Rows merge per CDR3 protein into single entries with the most common DNA and genes. TCRdb assigned the V and J calls; the authors' analysis was not used. Across this sample there are 550,000 to 600,000 distinct CDR3 sequences, with 20% to 25% seen only once. Of the sample, about 8.7% is held by the ten largest clones.

Material: PBMCs or a T cell subset sorted from them (not recorded which). The origin of this receptor is an adult woman who had mild COVID-19 (a few samples of this study predate the infection). The sample titles of this study are shuffled in the database, so cell type and time point are left out; the donor was told from shared clones.

The CDR3 corresponds to CASSLGLSGFQETQYF. Read as DNA, the sequence is TGTGCCAGCAGCTTGGGACTAAGCGGATTCCAAGAGACCCAGTACTTC. The V and J segments used are TRBV7-2 and TRBJ2-5, and 7 junction bases match TRBD2. From cysteine to phenylalanine, the CDR3 is 16 amino acids long. The sequence is cut down to CDR3 DNA, 48 bases in frame from base 1. CDR1 SGHTA and CDR2 FQGNSA were looked up in the germline V gene. V is cut back by 3 bases and J by 1 base, with 8 bases in the junction unmatched.